This T cell receptor beta chain was obtained from a study of shared clonotypes between healthy human individuals. Libraries were prepared by immunoSEQ multiplex PCR; TCRdb keeps only in-frame clonotypes and omits some of them. The sample includes some 2.1 million clones, over 85% seen only once; the top ten take under 0.15%. The CDR3 has 15 amino acids. Germline trimming cut 5 bases from V and 3 bases from J; bases unmatched to any gene: 9. The germline V gene encodes CDR1 SGHNT and CDR2 YYREEE (reference sequence). This TCR was recovered from a man in his late teens or twenties in good health. The sequenced sample consisted of naive CD4+ T cells sorted from blood. As to subset: CD45RA+ positively selected. This chain connects TRBV5-4 to TRBJ1-1; 8 nucleotides agree with TRBD1. The chain's CDR3 is CASRHQDRVDTEAFF. CDR3 sequence (DNA): TGTGCCAGCAGGCACCAGGACAGGGTCGACACTGAAGCTTTCTTT.